These T cell receptor beta chains were read from a single sample in a study of blood T cell repertoires in COVID-19. The method was immunoSEQ multiplex PCR; TCRdb's version includes in-frame clones alone and lacks a portion of them. The table records roughly 250,000 clones, roughly nine tenths of them present only once. Sequenced sample: PBMCs or T cells enriched from blood (not recorded which). The receptors were sampled from a woman aged 25 to 39 with acute COVID-19. CDR3s include the opening cysteine and the closing phenylalanine or tryptophan. D genes are given only for firm matches. Expanded clones get a size class; other rows say once, few or many, or leave the size out.

.,.,17,TRBJ2-1,TRBV11-3,CASSLDRGRGSNNEQFF,TGTGCCAGCAGCTTAGATCGGGGAAGGGGGTCTAACAATGAGCAGTTCTTC
TRBD1,.,15,TRBJ1-1,TRBV18,CASSQGTGPNTEAFF,TGTGCCAGCTCACAGGGGACAGGGCCTAACACTGAAGCTTTCTTT
TRBD1,.,12,TRBJ2-7,TRBV2,CASSEARTGEYF,TGTGCCAGCAGCGAAGCCCGGACAGGGGAGTACTTC
TRBD1,.,16,TRBJ1-4,TRBV9,CASSVYSGQGGEKLFF,TGTGCCAGCAGCGTATATTCGGGACAGGGAGGGGAAAAACTGTTTTTT
TRBD2,.,16,TRBJ2-7,TRBV29-1,CSVEGATSQHDYEQYF,TGCAGCGTTGAAGGGGCGACTAGCCAGCATGACTACGAGCAGTACTTC
TRBD1,.,16,TRBJ2-5,TRBV9,CASSVGVGQIQETQYF,TGTGCCAGCAGCGTAGGGGTGGGACAGATCCAAGAGACCCAGTACTTC
.,once,16,TRBJ1-5,TRBV27,CASRAAGLRGNQPQHF,TGTGCCAGCAGAGCCGCAGGGTTGAGGGGGAATCAGCCCCAGCATTTT
TRBD2,few,14,TRBJ2-1,TRBV5-4,CASSEGLAYNEQFF,TGTGCCAGCAGCGAGGGACTAGCTTACAATGAGCAGTTCTTC
.,.,16,TRBJ1-1,TRBV25-1,CASSEKTGRRNTEAFF,TGTGCCAGCAGTGAAAAAACAGGGCGGCGGAACACTGAAGCTTTCTTT
.,.,13,TRBJ2-3,TRBV28,CASSFWAPDTQYF,TGTGCCAGCAGTTTTTGGGCCCCAGATACGCAGTATTTT
TRBD1,.,16,TRBJ1-2,TRBV11-1,CASSFYTGAANYGYTF,TGTGCCAGCAGCTTTTACACAGGGGCCGCTAACTATGGCTACACCTTC
TRBD1,.,14,TRBJ2-7,TRBV4-3,CASSPGQSSYEQYF,TGCGCCAGCTCGCCGGGACAGAGCTCCTACGAGCAGTACTTC
TRBD1,.,15,TRBJ1-5,TRBV5-1,CASSLTGGMNQPQHF,TGCGCCAGCAGCTTAACAGGGGGGATGAATCAGCCCCAGCATTTT
TRBD2,.,14,TRBJ2-1,TRBV28,CASDPGGPYNEQFF,TGTGCCAGCGACCCGGGAGGTCCTTACAATGAGCAGTTCTTC
TRBD2,.,14,TRBJ2-2,TRBV27,CASSFSGQTGELFF,TGTGCCAGCAGTTTTAGCGGGCAGACCGGGGAGCTGTTTTTT
.,.,17,TRBJ2-2,TRBV5-1,CASSLEPSQRGTGELFF,TGCGCCAGCAGCTTGGAACCCTCACAAAGGGGCACCGGGGAGCTGTTTTTT
TRBD1,.,14,TRBJ2-7,TRBV18,CASSPLDRGYEQYF,TGTGCCAGCTCACCACTGGACAGGGGCTACGAGCAGTACTTC
.,.,13,TRBJ2-7,TRBV18,CASSPPSVNEQYF,TGTGCCAGCTCACCACCGTCAGTAAACGAGCAGTACTTC
.,.,15,TRBJ2-1,TRBV2,CASSWFSGSYNEQFF,TGTGCCAGCAGTTGGTTTAGCGGTTCCTACAATGAGCAGTTCTTC
.,few,12,TRBJ1-2,TRBV4-1,CASSRGGYGYTF,TGCGCCAGCAGCAGGGGCGGCTATGGCTACACCTTC
TRBD2,.,15,TRBJ2-2,TRBV10-3,CAIKVAGANTGELFF,TGTGCCATAAAGGTAGCGGGAGCGAACACCGGGGAGCTGTTTTTT
.,.,16,TRBJ2-3,TRBV7-2,CASSFSSGAFTDTQYF,TGTGCCAGCAGCTTCTCCAGCGGCGCATTCACAGATACGCAGTATTTT
.,.,16,TRBJ1-2,TRBV5-6,CASSLRKQGTWYGYTF,TGTGCCAGCAGCTTAAGAAAACAGGGAACGTGGTATGGCTACACCTTC
TRBD1,.,15,TRBJ2-3,TRBV5-8,CASSSDGTVSDTQYF,TGTGCCAGCAGCTCGGACGGGACAGTATCAGATACGCAGTATTTT
.,.,14,TRBJ1-5,TRBV6-5,CASRGGGWSQPQHF,TGTGCCAGCAGAGGGGGGGGCTGGAGTCAGCCCCAGCATTTT
TRBD2,.,15,TRBJ2-3,TRBV19,CASSISAGGTDTQYF,TGTGCCAGTAGTATCTCAGCGGGGGGCACAGATACGCAGTATTTT
TRBD1,once,15,TRBJ2-1,TRBV2,CASSERQGAGNEQFF,TGTGCCAGCAGTGAAAGGCAGGGGGCTGGGAATGAGCAGTTCTTC
.,.,18,TRBJ1-1,TRBV9,CASSPHLPGVDGDTEAFF,TGTGCCAGCAGCCCTCACCTCCCAGGGGTGGACGGAGACACTGAAGCTTTCTTT
.,.,15,TRBJ1-1,TRBV19,CASSISGGRNTEAFF,TGTGCCAGTAGTATTTCGGGGGGTCGGAACACTGAAGCTTTCTTT
.,.,14,TRBJ1-1,TRBV6-5,CASSYSRVNTEAFF,TGTGCCAGCAGTTACTCGAGGGTGAACACTGAAGCTTTCTTT
.,.,14,TRBJ2-7,TRBV3-1/TRBV3-2,CASSRMPTGSEQYF,TGTGCCAGCAGTCGGATGCCGACAGGATCCGAGCAGTACTTC
.,.,17,TRBJ2-1,TRBV7-8,CASSYDVSGFRLNEQFF,TGTGCCAGCAGCTACGATGTAAGCGGGTTTAGGTTGAATGAGCAGTTCTTC
.,.,13,TRBJ2-7,TRBV19,CASSRQVSSEQYF,TGTGCCAGTAGTAGACAGGTTTCCAGCGAGCAGTACTTC
.,once,15,TRBJ2-5,TRBV7-9,CASSLSQGLGETQYF,TGTGCCAGCAGCTTAAGCCAGGGATTGGGAGAGACCCAGTACTTC
.,.,13,TRBJ2-7,TRBV6-5,CASSRDLTYEQYF,TGTGCCAGCTCGCGGGACTTAACCTACGAGCAGTACTTC
.,few,15,TRBJ1-5,TRBV6-6,CASSYRVETVSAQHF,TGTGCCAGCAGTTACAGGGTCGAGACAGTATCAGCCCAGCATTTT
.,.,15,TRBJ1-2,TRBV28,CASSLLGGRYYGYTF,TGTGCCAGCAGTTTACTTGGAGGTCGTTATTATGGCTACACCTTC
.,once,13,TRBJ2-7,TRBV28,CASSLGQVYEQYF,TGTGCCAGCAGTTTGGGGCAAGTGTACGAGCAGTACTTC
.,.,14,TRBJ1-5,TRBV5-8,CASSRRQGNQPQHF,TGTGCCAGCAGCAGGAGACAGGGCAATCAGCCCCAGCATTTT
TRBD2,.,17,TRBJ2-1,TRBV2,CASSGATGGYSYNEQFF,TGTGCCAGCAGTGGGGCCACGGGGGGGTACTCCTACAATGAGCAGTTCTTC
.,.,14,TRBJ2-7,TRBV4-2,CASSQVRTSTQQYF,TGTGCCAGCAGCCAAGTTCGCACTTCTACGCAGCAGTACTTC
.,.,15,TRBJ2-7,TRBV7-8,CASSNRETSSYEQYF,TGTGCCAGCAGCAACAGGGAGACGAGCTCCTACGAGCAGTACTTC
.,.,16,TRBJ1-1,TRBV14,CASSVGGSTLITEAFF,TGTGCCAGCAGTGTGGGGGGGTCGACACTTATCACTGAAGCTTTCTTT
.,.,15,TRBJ1-6,TRBV19,CASSIRPGFNSPLHF,TGTGCCAGTAGTATTCGGCCAGGGTTTAATTCACCCCTCCACTTT
.,few,16,TRBJ2-7,TRBV5-1,CASSLGQGGITYEQYF,TGCGCCAGCAGCTTGGGGCAGGGGGGAATCACCTACGAGCAGTACTTC
.,.,14,TRBJ2-3,TRBV27,CASSPYRAADTQYF,TGTGCCAGCAGTCCTTACAGGGCCGCAGATACGCAGTATTTT
.,.,14,TRBJ1-2,TRBV3-1/TRBV3-2,CASSQVGGNYGYTF,TGTGCCAGCAGCCAAGTAGGGGGTAACTATGGCTACACCTTC
.,.,13,TRBJ2-5,TRBV2,CASSPEKWETQYF,TGTGCCAGCAGCCCCGAGAAGTGGGAGACCCAGTACTTC
.,few,15,TRBJ1-3,TRBV4-1,CASSQSPGNRDTIYF,TGCGCCAGCAGCCAATCTCCCGGGAACCGGGACACCATATATTTT